This is a list of T cell receptor beta chains from one sample in a study of T cells in tuberculosis. TCRdb's copy holds only in-frame clones and misses some; the assay was immunoSEQ multiplex PCR. The sample includes tens of thousands of clones, more than 75% of them seen just once. Input material: CD1b-GMM tetramer-negative cells sorted from PBMCs. The receptors come from an adult woman with latent tuberculosis. CDR3s leave out the opening cysteine and the closing phenylalanine or tryptophan. The D gene is left open where the match is weak.

>TRBJ1-1|TRBD1|TRBV2
ASSIPPGQGSKTEAF
>TRBJ2-7|NA|TRBV29-1
SVEGGGGHEQY
>TRBJ1-5|NA|TRBV10-3
AIGTGNQPQH
>TRBJ2-1|TRBD2|TRBV19
ASSIAGGPREQF
>TRBJ2-3|NA|TRBV30
AWSPGGDTQY
>TRBJ1-2|NA|TRBV27
ASSLVPSGGAGYGYT
>TRBJ2-3|TRBD1|TRBV4-2
ASRNRGTPDDTQY
>TRBJ1-2|NA|TRBV19
ASSRPGANYGYT
>TRBJ2-2|TRBD1|TRBV11-2
ASTIFGPGQGLAGELF
>TRBJ2-7|NA|TRBV6-5
ATTGRRYEQY
>TRBJ2-7|NA|TRBV30
AWRQGLVLRQY
>TRBJ2-1|TRBD1|TRBV14
ASSPQGWDEQF
>TRBJ1-5|TRBD1|TRBV5-4
ASSSSGQPHQPQH
>TRBJ1-5|NA|TRBV27
ASSFGPGGNQPQH
>TRBJ1-5|TRBD1|TRBV7-8
ASSLVGQGSQPQH
>TRBJ1-4|TRBD1|TRBV27
ASSPDRAYEKLF
>TRBJ1-1|NA|TRBV20-1
SATSTGAF
>TRBJ2-1|TRBD2|TRBV18
ASSPGGGVPYNEQF
>TRBJ1-5|TRBD1|TRBV27
ASSFRTGGNQPQH
>TRBJ1-1|NA|TRBV19
ASSTRDTMNTEAF
>TRBJ2-3|NA|TRBV7-9
ASSRDQQGSTDTQY
>TRBJ1-1|NA|TRBV21-1
ASSPLGQGLGEGAEAF